This T cell receptor beta chain appears in the sequencing data of a study of shared clonotypes between healthy human individuals. Clones were read by immunoSEQ multiplex PCR, and TCRdb kept only the in-frame ones, dropping some. The repertoire holds millions of clones, over 85% seen once, with around 1.1% in the top ten. CD45RO negativity and positive selection for CCR7 defined naive CD8 cells, a population that excluded terminally differentiated effector memory CD45RA+ cells. This clone has a handful of counts. In germline, CDR1 is SQVTM, CDR2 ANQGSEA. V dropped 5 bases and J dropped 4 bases, with 8 bases sitting between them. This CDR3 spans 11 amino acids.

The J gene is TRBJ1-2, the V gene TRBV29-1; D unclear. The origin of this receptor is a man between 18 and 35 years old in good health. Sequencing used naive CD8+ T cells sorted from blood. This CDR3 is CSVQAFYGYTF. For the CDR3, the DNA is TGCAGCGTTCAGGCCTTCTATGGCTACACCTTC.